The rows below give T cell receptor beta chains drawn from one sample of a study of blood T cells in healthy people across ages. TCRdb re-called the 5' RACE reads with MiXCR, one entry per CDR3 protein. The data contain 630,000 or so distinct CDR3 sequences, roughly 32% of them seen just once; the ten biggest clones take up 15%. The sample comprised blood. These receptor sequences come from a woman of 80 years or more in good health. Each CDR3 is given with its conserved first and last residue. Fields, in order: V gene, J gene, D gene, clone size, CDR3 protein, CDR3 DNA. The D gene is left open where the match is weak. Some rows mark clone size as missing; the rest say once, few, many or name a class of expanded clone.

V: TRBV2
J: TRBJ2-5
D: TRBD2
size: few
CDR3: CASLNTGGEETQYF
DNA: TGTGCCAGCCTGAACACGGGAGGTGAAGAGACCCAGTACTTC

V: TRBV6-5
J: TRBJ1-3
D: TRBD1
size: .
CDR3: CASRGQGPGHTIYF
DNA: TGTGCCAGCAGAGGACAGGGGCCGGGACACACCATATATTTT

V: TRBV7-3
J: TRBJ2-6
D: .
size: many
CDR3: CASSLIGQGSSGANVLTF
DNA: TGTGCCAGCAGCTTAATAGGGCAGGGCAGCTCTGGGGCCAACGTCCTGACTTTC

V: TRBV9
J: TRBJ1-1
D: TRBD1
size: once
CDR3: CASSVGAGGVREAFF
DNA: TGTGCCAGCAGCGTAGGGGCAGGGGGCGTTAGGGAAGCTTTCTTT

V: TRBV6-5
J: TRBJ2-7
D: .
size: .
CDR3: CASAAGPSYEQYF
DNA: TGTGCCAGCGCGGCGGGACCCTCCTACGAGCAGTACTTC

V: TRBV7-9
J: TRBJ2-1
D: TRBD2
size: .
CDR3: CASSRTSGRAHEQFF
DNA: TGTGCCAGCAGCCGGACTAGCGGGAGGGCCCATGAGCAGTTCTTC

V: TRBV12-3/TRBV12-4
J: TRBJ1-1
D: .
size: .
CDR3: CASSLPTVINTEAFF
DNA: TGTGCCAGCAGTCTCCCGACAGTTATAAACACTGAAGCTTTCTTT

V: TRBV20-1
J: TRBJ2-1
D: .
size: few
CDR3: CSASPSGDTYNEQFF
DNA: TGCAGTGCGTCCCCCTCCGGGGACACCTACAATGAGCAGTTCTTC

V: TRBV6-2/TRBV6-3
J: TRBJ2-7
D: TRBD1
size: .
CDR3: CASSRTGASGEQYF
DNA: TGTGCCAGCAGCCGTACAGGGGCCTCCGGCGAGCAGTACTTC

V: TRBV20-1
J: TRBJ2-3
D: TRBD2
size: .
CDR3: CSARGTSGGTGADTQYF
DNA: TGCAGTGCTAGAGGGACTAGCGGGGGGACCGGTGCAGATACGCAGTATTTT

V: TRBV12-3/TRBV12-4
J: TRBJ1-3
D: .
size: .
CDR3: CASESDSINTIYF
DNA: TGTGCCAGCGAATCGGACAGCATAAACACCATATATTTT

V: TRBV5-6
J: TRBJ1-5
D: .
size: .
CDR3: CASSFRGRYSNQPQHF
DNA: TGTGCCAGCAGCTTCCGGGGACGCTATAGCAATCAGCCCCAGCATTTT

V: TRBV28
J: TRBJ2-7
D: .
size: many
CDR3: CASQVLHEQYF
DNA: TGTGCCAGCCAGGTGCTCCACGAGCAGTACTTC

V: TRBV7-2
J: TRBJ2-5
D: .
size: .
CDR3: CASSFLEGAAYNEQYF
DNA: TGTGCCAGCAGCTTTCTGGAGGGGGCTGCCTACAATGAGCAGTACTTC

V: TRBV5-5
J: TRBJ2-6
D: TRBD1
size: .
CDR3: CASSLVGTGLSGANVLTF
DNA: TGTGCCAGCAGCTTGGTGGGGACAGGGCTATCTGGGGCCAACGTCCTGACTTTC

V: TRBV29-1
J: TRBJ1-1
D: .
size: many
CDR3: CSVSRGSNTEAFF
DNA: TGCAGCGTTTCTAGGGGTTCGAACACTGAAGCTTTCTTT

V: TRBV7-2
J: TRBJ2-3
D: .
size: few
CDR3: CASSPPQGTDTQYF
DNA: TGTGCCAGCAGCCCCCCCCAGGGGACAGATACGCAGTATTTT

V: TRBV2
J: TRBJ2-7
D: .
size: many
CDR3: CASSGGRGLSYEQYF
DNA: TGTGCCAGCAGTGGGGGGCGGGGCCTCTCCTACGAGCAGTACTTC

V: TRBV20-1
J: TRBJ1-5
D: .
size: .
CDR3: CSATPKGRTDQPQHF
DNA: TGCAGTGCTACCCCCAAAGGGCGGACCGATCAGCCCCAGCATTTT

V: TRBV4-3
J: TRBJ1-4
D: TRBD1
size: many
CDR3: CASSQDWGQENEKLFF
DNA: TGCGCCAGCAGCCAAGATTGGGGACAGGAAAATGAAAAACTGTTTTTT

V: TRBV6-1
J: TRBJ1-6
D: .
size: .
CDR3: CASTAGPGTINSPLHF
DNA: TGTGCCAGCACCGCAGGACCGGGGACGATAAATTCACCCCTCCACTTT

V: TRBV12-5
J: TRBJ2-5
D: .
size: .
CDR3: CASGLVPRAPETQYF
DNA: TGTGCTAGTGGTTTGGTCCCTCGGGCCCCGGAGACCCAGTACTTC

V: TRBV9
J: TRBJ1-1
D: .
size: .
CDR3: CASSSAGHTEAFF
DNA: TGTGCCAGCAGCTCAGCCGGACACACTGAAGCTTTCTTT

V: TRBV5-1
J: TRBJ2-7
D: TRBD1
size: many
CDR3: CASSFKDRGNEQYF
DNA: TGCGCCAGCAGCTTCAAAGACAGGGGGAACGAGCAGTACTTC

V: TRBV5-1
J: TRBJ2-7
D: TRBD2
size: .
CDR3: CASSLVGTSGGEQYF
DNA: TGCGCCAGCAGCTTGGTTGGGACTAGCGGAGGCGAGCAGTACTTC

V: TRBV5-1
J: TRBJ1-1
D: .
size: many
CDR3: CASSFSSRADTEAFF
DNA: TGCGCCAGCAGCTTCTCTTCCAGGGCGGACACTGAAGCTTTCTTT

V: TRBV15
J: TRBJ2-7
D: .
size: few
CDR3: CATSRDHNTPEETQDF
DNA: TGTGCCACCAGCAGAGATCACAACACTCCGGAGGAGACCCAGGACTTC

V: TRBV20-1
J: TRBJ1-5
D: .
size: .
CDR3: CSAPGEGYSNQPQHF
DNA: TGCAGTGCCCCTGGAGAAGGATATAGCAATCAGCCCCAGCATTTT

V: TRBV12-3/TRBV12-4
J: TRBJ2-3
D: TRBD1
size: .
CDR3: CASRGAGTGGVFGTDTQYF
DNA: TGTGCCAGCAGGGGAGCGGGGACAGGGGGCGTGTTCGGCACAGATACGCAGTATTTT

V: TRBV12-3/TRBV12-4
J: TRBJ2-2
D: .
size: few
CDR3: CASYGRVANTGELFF
DNA: TGTGCCAGTTATGGGAGAGTGGCGAACACCGGGGAGCTGTTTTTT

V: TRBV20-1
J: TRBJ1-6
D: .
size: .
CDR3: CSATDRELGISPLHF
DNA: TGCAGTGCTACCGATAGAGAATTAGGGATTTCACCCCTCCACTTT

V: TRBV25-1
J: TRBJ2-1
D: TRBD2
size: .
CDR3: CASSDITASGGRANYNEQFF
DNA: TGTGCCAGCAGTGATATTACGGCTAGCGGGGGGCGGGCAAACTACAATGAGCAGTTCTTC

V: TRBV18
J: TRBJ2-7
D: .
size: many
CDR3: CASSPKQGNEQYF
DNA: TGTGCCAGCTCACCAAAACAGGGAAACGAGCAGTACTTC

V: TRBV5-1
J: TRBJ2-3
D: .
size: many
CDR3: CASSSADTYTDTQYF
DNA: TGCGCCAGCAGCTCGGCCGACACCTACACAGATACGCAGTATTTT

V: TRBV7-2
J: TRBJ2-1
D: .
size: .
CDR3: CASSLRGDSYNEQFF
DNA: TGTGCCAGCAGCTTAAGGGGAGACTCCTACAATGAGCAGTTCTTC

V: TRBV14
J: TRBJ1-4
D: TRBD1
size: .
CDR3: CASSQAGQFNEKLFF
DNA: TGTGCCAGCAGCCAAGCGGGACAGTTTAATGAAAAACTGTTTTTT

V: TRBV28
J: TRBJ1-2
D: .
size: .
CDR3: CASISPGQRGYTF
DNA: TGTGCCAGCATCTCGCCAGGGCAACGAGGCTACACCTTC